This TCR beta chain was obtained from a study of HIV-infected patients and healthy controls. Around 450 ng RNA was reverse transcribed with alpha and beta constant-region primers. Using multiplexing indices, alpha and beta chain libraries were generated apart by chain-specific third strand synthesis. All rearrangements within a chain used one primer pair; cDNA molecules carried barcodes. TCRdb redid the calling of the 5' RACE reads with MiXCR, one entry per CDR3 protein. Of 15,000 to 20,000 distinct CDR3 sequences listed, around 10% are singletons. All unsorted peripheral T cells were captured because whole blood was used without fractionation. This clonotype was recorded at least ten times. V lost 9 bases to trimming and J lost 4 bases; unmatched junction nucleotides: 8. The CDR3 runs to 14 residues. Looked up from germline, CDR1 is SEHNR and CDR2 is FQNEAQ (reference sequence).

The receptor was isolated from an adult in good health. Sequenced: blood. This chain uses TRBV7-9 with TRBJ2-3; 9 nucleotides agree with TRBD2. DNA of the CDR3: TGTGCCAGTTGGACTAGCGTGGTCCCAGATACGCAGTATTTT. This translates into CASWTSVVPDTQYF.